These 15 T cell receptor beta chains originate from one sample sequenced in a study of cytomegalovirus exposure and HLA in healthy donors. PCR primers comprised 60 Vbeta and 13 Jbeta primers. Here immunoSEQ multiplex PCR was the method, and the copy in TCRdb shows in-frame clones only, minus some. This table holds 90,000 to 150,000 clones, roughly 60% found once. The sequencing input was PBMCs. The receptors here all came from a man in his forties in good health and CMV-seropositive.

V usage is TRBV7-9 and J usage is TRBJ2-5; 10 bases are shared with TRBD2. The CDR3 has 14 amino acids. V gave up 6 bases and J gave up 3 bases; unmatched junction bases: 4. CDR1 SEHNR and CDR2 FQNEAQ come from the germline V gene (reference sequence). CDR3 DNA: TGTGCCAGCAGACTAGCGGGGATTAAAGAGACCCAGTACTTC. The encoded protein is CASRLAGIKETQYF.

This clone was observed once. The chain joins TRBV5-6 to TRBJ2-4; D is perhaps TRBD1 (6 bases). Germline V gene sequence: CDR1 SGHDT, CDR2 YYEEEE. The CDR3 spans 14 residues. Trimming shortened V by 4 bases and J by 0 bases, and 8 bases separated the two germline ends. CDR3 sequence: CASSKGQAKNIQYF. CDR3 DNA sequence: TGTGCCAGCAGCAAGGGACAAGCCAAAAACATTCAGTACTTC. Full variable domain (remainder filled in from reference TRBV5-6 and TRBJ2-4): DAGVTQSPTHLIKTRGQQVTLRCSPKSGHDTVSWYQQALGQGPQFIFQYYEEEERQRGNFPDRFSGHQFPNYSSELNVNALLLGDSALYLCASSKGQAKNIQYFGAGTRLSVL.

The rearrangement joins TRBV5-4 to TRBJ2-4; 11 bases line up with TRBD2. This CDR3 contains 14 residues. Germline assignment: CDR1 SGHNT and CDR2 YYREEE (reference sequence). The J segment lost 7 bases and the V segment lost 4 bases, leaving 4 bases of the junction unmatched. CDR3 bases: TGTGCCAGCAGCGAAGCTAGCGGGGGGAACATTCAGTACTTC. Amino acid sequence: CASSEASGGNIQYF.

The chain is built from TRBV5-4 and TRBJ1-1; D remains unclear. Trimming shortened V by 0 bases and J by 0 bases, and 15 bases separated the two germline ends. The CDR3 totals 17 residues. Per the germline V gene, CDR1 is SGHNT and CDR2 is YYREEE (reference sequence). The CDR3: CASSLGRPSGLNTEAFF. For the CDR3, the DNA is TGTGCCAGCAGCTTGGGAAGACCTTCGGGATTGAACACTGAAGCTTTCTTT.

The J gene is TRBJ2-5, the V gene TRBV13, with TRBD2 matching 7 bases. V was clipped by 2 bases and J by 5 bases; unmatched bases: 8. The CDR3 covers 15 residues. Germline CDR1 and CDR2: PRHDT and FYEKMQ (reference sequence). CDR3 sequence reads: CASSLCLNGGETQYF. The CDR3 DNA is TGTGCCAGCAGCTTATGCCTAAACGGGGGGGAGACCCAGTACTTC.

Notes on this clone: Relative to the germline gene, one junction end is altered; a read error may explain this. The genes are TRBV7-2 and TRBJ2-2, with D hard to call. The CDR3 runs to 13 residues. CDR1 is SGHTA, CDR2 FQGNSA, per germline. The CDR3 DNA sequence: TGTGCCAGCAGCTTAGGAAACAGCGGGGAGCTGTTTTTT. Its protein is CASSLGNSGELFF.

The rearrangement links TRBV11-2 to TRBJ2-1, with 9 bases lining up with TRBD2. J was trimmed by 7 bases and V by 8 bases; bases with no gene match: 6. The CDR3 is made up of 13 amino acids. Germline-derived CDR1 and CDR2 are SGHAT and FQNNGV. The CDR3 DNA reads TGTGCCAGCGCTAGCGGGGCGGGGAATGAGCAGTTCTTC. This translates into CASASGAGNEQFF.

The chain carries TRBV27 and TRBJ1-2; D is possibly TRBD1 (5 bases). Trimming removed 1 base at V and 4 bases at J, with 13 bases between. The germline CDR1 and CDR2 sequences are MNHEY and SMNVEV (reference sequence). This CDR3 contains 15 residues. This CDR3 reads CASSLFRGNGYGYTF. The CDR3, as DNA: TGTGCCAGCAGTTTATTCCGGGGGAATGGCTATGGCTACACCTTC.

CDR3 nucleotides: TGTGCCAGCAGCTTGGGACAGGGGAACACAGATACGCAGTATTTT. As protein: CASSLGQGNTDTQYF. The chain links TRBV5-4 to TRBJ2-3, with 8 nucleotides matching TRBD1. The ends lost 0 bases at V and 2 bases at J; junction bases unmatched: 2. The CDR3 covers 15 residues. The germline gives CDR1 SGHNT, CDR2 YYREEE (reference sequence).

The table lists this clone with a few counts. This chain links TRBV7-2 with TRBJ2-4, with 7 bases that match TRBD1. V lost 2 bases to trimming and J lost 8 bases; unmatched junction nucleotides: 6. The CDR3 runs 14 residues. Germline CDR1 is SGHTA and CDR2 is FQGNSA. The CDR3 sequence is CASSLNGQVDIQYF. CDR3 DNA sequence: TGTGCCAGCAGCTTAAATGGACAGGTGGACATTCAGTACTTC.

This clone was seen a handful of times. The rearrangement joins TRBV10-3 to TRBJ1-1, with a possible D match to TRBD1 (5 bases). Trimming removed 2 bases from V and 8 bases from J, with 12 bases in between. This CDR3 comprises 13 residues. Per the germline V gene, CDR1 is ENHRY and CDR2 is SYGVKD. CDR3 DNA: TGTGCCATCAGTGAGATTTCGGGGGGGGAAGCTTTCTTT. Translation gives CAISEISGGEAFF.

This clone was observed a few times. V is TRBV7-2 and J is TRBJ2-7; 9 bases fit TRBD1. The ends lost 4 bases at V and 1 base at J; junction bases unmatched: 5. CDR3 size: 15 residues. CDR1 is SGHTA, CDR2 FQGNSA, per germline. CDR3 protein: CASSYTGTGSYEQYF. CDR3 bases: TGTGCCAGCAGCTACACCGGGACAGGGTCCTACGAGCAGTACTTC.

In its sample, this clone was seen a few times. This sequence joins TRBV5-1 and TRBJ1-2, with no clear D. Germline assignment: CDR1 SGHRS and CDR2 YFSETQ. The CDR3 loop spans 15 amino acids. Trimming left V 5 bases short and J 2 bases short, with 16 bases between. In DNA, the CDR3 is TGCGCCAGCAGATCCCCTGGGCAGGCAAACTATGGCTACACCTTC. It encodes CASRSPGQANYGYTF.

The DNA for the CDR3 is TGTGCCAGTGAGCCGGGACAGGCCGTCAATGAGCAGTTCTTC. Protein product: CASEPGQAVNEQFF. The chain uses TRBV6-1 and TRBJ2-1, with TRBD1 matching 8 bases. The CDR3 extends over 14 amino acids. V lost 9 bases to trimming and J lost 6 bases; unmatched junction nucleotides: 10. In germline, CDR1 is MNHNS, CDR2 SASEGT.

The gene calls are TRBV6-1 and TRBJ1-4; tentatively, D is TRBD1 (5 bases). The CDR3 covers 13 residues. The germline V gene encodes CDR1 MNHNS and CDR2 SASEGT. V lost 6 bases and J lost 3, with 8 bases in between. CDR3 in amino acids: CASSDRPNEKLFF. The CDR3 DNA follows: TGTGCCAGCAGCGACAGACCTAATGAAAAACTGTTTTTT.